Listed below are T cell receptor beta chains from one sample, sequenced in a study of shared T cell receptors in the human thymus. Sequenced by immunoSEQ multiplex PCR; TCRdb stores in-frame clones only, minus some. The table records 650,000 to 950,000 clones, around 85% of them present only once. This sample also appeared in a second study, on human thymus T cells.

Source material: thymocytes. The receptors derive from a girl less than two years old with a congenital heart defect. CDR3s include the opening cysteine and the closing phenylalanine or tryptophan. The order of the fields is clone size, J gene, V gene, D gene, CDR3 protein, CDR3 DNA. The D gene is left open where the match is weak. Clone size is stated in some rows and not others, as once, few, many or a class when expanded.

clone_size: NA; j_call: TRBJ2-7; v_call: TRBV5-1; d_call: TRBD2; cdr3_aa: CASSLRVNRPGLADYEQYF; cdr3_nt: TGCGCCAGCAGCTTGCGGGTTAATCGACCGGGACTAGCGGATTACGAGCAGTACTTC
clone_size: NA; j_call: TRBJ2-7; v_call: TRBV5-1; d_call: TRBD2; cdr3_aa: CASSLVAGGPYEQYF; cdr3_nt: TGCGCCAGCAGCTTGGTAGCGGGGGGTCCCTACGAGCAGTACTTC
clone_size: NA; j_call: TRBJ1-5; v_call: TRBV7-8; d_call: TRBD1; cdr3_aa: CASSTRALRGRNQPQHF; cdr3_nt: TGTGCCAGCAGCACTCGGGCCCTCAGGGGGCGTAATCAGCCCCAGCATTTT
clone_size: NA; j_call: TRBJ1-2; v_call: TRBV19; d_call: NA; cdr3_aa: CASSSRQIWSPYGYTF; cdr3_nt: TGTGCCAGTAGTTCCCGACAAATCTGGTCCCCTTATGGCTACACCTTC
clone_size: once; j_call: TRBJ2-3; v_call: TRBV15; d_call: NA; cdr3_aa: CATSIPRDSLKDTQYF; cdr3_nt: TGTGCCACCAGCATCCCCCGGGACTCGCTCAAAGATACGCAGTATTTT
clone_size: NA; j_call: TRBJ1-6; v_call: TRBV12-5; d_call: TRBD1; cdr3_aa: CASGLGYRDSPDSPLHF; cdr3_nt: TGTGCTAGTGGTTTGGGATACCGGGACAGCCCTGATTCACCCCTCCACTTT
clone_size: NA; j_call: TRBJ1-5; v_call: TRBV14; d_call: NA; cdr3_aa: CASSPTLSRYRHSNQPQHF; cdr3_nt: TGTGCCAGCAGCCCAACCCTTTCCCGGTACAGACATAGCAATCAGCCCCAGCATTTT
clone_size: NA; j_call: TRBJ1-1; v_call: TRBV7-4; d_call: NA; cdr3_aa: CASSTQTMNTEAFF; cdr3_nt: TGTGCCAGCAGCACGCAGACTATGAACACTGAAGCTTTCTTT
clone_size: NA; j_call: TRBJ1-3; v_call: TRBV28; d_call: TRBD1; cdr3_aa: CASRTTGGSGNTIYF; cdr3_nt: TGTGCCAGCAGGACGACAGGGGGGTCTGGAAACACCATATATTTT
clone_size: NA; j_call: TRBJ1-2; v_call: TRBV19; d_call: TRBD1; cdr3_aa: CASSPRQGAHGYTF; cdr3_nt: TGTGCCAGTAGTCCCCGACAGGGGGCCCATGGCTACACCTTC
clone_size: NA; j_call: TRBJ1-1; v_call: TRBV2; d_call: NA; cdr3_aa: CASSISSGGSHTEAFF; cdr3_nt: TGTGCCAGCAGCATATCCAGCGGCGGGAGCCACACTGAAGCTTTCTTT
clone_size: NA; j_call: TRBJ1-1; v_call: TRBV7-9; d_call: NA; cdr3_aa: CASSLHAGPMNTEAFF; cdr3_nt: TGTGCCAGCAGCTTACACGCAGGGCCCATGAACACTGAAGCTTTCTTT
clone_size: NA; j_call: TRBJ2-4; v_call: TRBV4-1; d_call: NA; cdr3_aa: CASSQGRGLAPTIKNIQYF; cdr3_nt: TGCGCCAGCAGCCAAGGACGCGGGCTGGCGCCGACGATCAAAAACATTCAGTACTTC
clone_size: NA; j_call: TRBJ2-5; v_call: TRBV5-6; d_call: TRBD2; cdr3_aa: CASSLVRGDPETQYF; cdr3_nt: TGTGCCAGCAGCTTGGTGCGGGGGGACCCCGAGACCCAGTACTTC
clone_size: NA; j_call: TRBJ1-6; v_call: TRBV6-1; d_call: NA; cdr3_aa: CASSETGTSHRYNSPLHF; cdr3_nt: TGTGCCAGCAGTGAAACCGGGACTTCCCACAGGTATAATTCACCCCTCCACTTT
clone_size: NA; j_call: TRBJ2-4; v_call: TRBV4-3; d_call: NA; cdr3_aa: CASSQETEEGKNIQYF; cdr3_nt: TGCGCCAGCAGCCAAGAGACGGAGGAAGGAAAAAACATTCAGTACTTC
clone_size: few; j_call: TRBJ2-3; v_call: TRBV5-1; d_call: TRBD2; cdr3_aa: CASSSRKLSGGDDTQYF; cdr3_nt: TGCGCCAGCAGCTCCCGAAAACTTAGCGGGGGGGACGATACGCAGTATTTT
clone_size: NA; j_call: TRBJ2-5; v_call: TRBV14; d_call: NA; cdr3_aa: CASSQSTAEAGERETQYF; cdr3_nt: TGTGCCAGCAGCCAGAGCACAGCGGAGGCAGGAGAGAGGGAGACCCAGTACTTC
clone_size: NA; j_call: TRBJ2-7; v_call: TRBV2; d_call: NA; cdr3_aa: CATTGAAVQYF; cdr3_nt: TGTGCCACCACAGGTGCGGCGGTGCAGTACTTC
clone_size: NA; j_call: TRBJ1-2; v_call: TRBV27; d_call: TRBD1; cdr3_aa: CASSLFVGGVNYGYTF; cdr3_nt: TGTGCCAGCAGTTTATTCGTAGGGGGCGTTAACTATGGCTACACCTTC
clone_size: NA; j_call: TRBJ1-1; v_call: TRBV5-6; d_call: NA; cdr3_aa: CASSLRVGQSEETEAFF; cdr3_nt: TGTGCCAGCAGCTTAAGGGTAGGACAATCAGAAGAGACTGAAGCTTTCTTT
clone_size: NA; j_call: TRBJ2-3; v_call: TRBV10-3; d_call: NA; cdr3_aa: CAIKGGLKRVTQYF; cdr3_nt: TGTGCCATCAAGGGCGGACTGAAAAGAGTTACGCAGTATTTT
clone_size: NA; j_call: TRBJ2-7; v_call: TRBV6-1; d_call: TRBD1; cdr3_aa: CASRLFGTGYEQYF; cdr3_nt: TGTGCCAGCAGATTATTTGGGACAGGGTACGAGCAGTACTTC
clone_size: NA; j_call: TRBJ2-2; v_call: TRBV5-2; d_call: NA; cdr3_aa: CASKQGDWTGTGGSGVSNTGELFF; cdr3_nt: TGTGCCAGCAAACAAGGGGACTGGACCGGGACAGGGGGATCCGGGGTGTCGAACACCGGGGAGCTGTTTTTT
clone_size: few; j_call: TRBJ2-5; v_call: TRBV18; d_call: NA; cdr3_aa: CASSPPPGGFRETQYF; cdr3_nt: TGTGCCAGCTCACCCCCACCTGGGGGGTTTAGGGAGACCCAGTACTTC
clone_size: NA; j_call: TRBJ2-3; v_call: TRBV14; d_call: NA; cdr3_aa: CASSQTRVADTQYF; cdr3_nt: TGTGCCAGCAGCCAAACGCGGGTGGCAGATACGCAGTATTTT
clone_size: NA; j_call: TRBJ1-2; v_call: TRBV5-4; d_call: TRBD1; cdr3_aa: CASSLIGQGNYGYTF; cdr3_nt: TGTGCCAGCAGCTTGATCGGACAGGGCAACTATGGCTACACCTTC
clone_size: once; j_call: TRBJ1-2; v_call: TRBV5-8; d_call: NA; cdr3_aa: CASRRRGFLRPEDGYTF; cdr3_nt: TGTGCCAGCAGACGACGGGGTTTTCTTAGGCCTGAAGATGGCTACACCTTC
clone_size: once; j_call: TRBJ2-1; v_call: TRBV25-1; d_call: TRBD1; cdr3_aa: CASSQRPGTGGRNEQFF; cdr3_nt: TGTGCCAGCAGTCAGAGACCCGGGACAGGGGGTCGTAATGAGCAGTTCTTC
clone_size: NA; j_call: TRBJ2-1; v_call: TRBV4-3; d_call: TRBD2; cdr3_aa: CASSLLGGLAGHNEQFF; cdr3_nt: TGCGCCAGCAGCCTTCTTGGGGGGCTAGCGGGGCACAATGAGCAGTTCTTC
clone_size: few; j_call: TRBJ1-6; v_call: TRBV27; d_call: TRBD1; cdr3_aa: CASSPRQGSSSPLHF; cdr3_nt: TGTGCCAGCAGTCCACGACAGGGAAGTAGCTCACCCCTCCACTTT
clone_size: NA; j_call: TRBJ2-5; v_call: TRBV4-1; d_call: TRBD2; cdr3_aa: CASSQEGSGWMETQYF; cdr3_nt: TGCGCCAGCAGCCAAGAAGGTAGCGGGTGGATGGAGACCCAGTACTTC
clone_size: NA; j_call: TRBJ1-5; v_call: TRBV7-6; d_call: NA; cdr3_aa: CASSLGRAAGPQHF; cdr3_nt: TGTGCCAGCAGCTTAGGAAGGGCTGCGGGGCCCCAGCATTTT
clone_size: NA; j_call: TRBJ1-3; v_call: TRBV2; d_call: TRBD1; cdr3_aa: CASRITGGSGNTIYF; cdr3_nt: TGTGCCAGCAGGATAACAGGGGGCTCTGGAAACACCATATATTTT
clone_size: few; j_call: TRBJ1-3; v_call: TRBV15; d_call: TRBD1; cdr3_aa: CATSTRTGKAGNTIYF; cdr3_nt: TGTGCCACCAGCACTAGGACAGGGAAAGCTGGAAACACCATATATTTT
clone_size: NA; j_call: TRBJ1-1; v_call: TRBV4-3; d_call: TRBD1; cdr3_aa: CASSQGDRGARTGTEAFF; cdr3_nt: TGCGCCAGCAGCCAAGGGGACAGGGGGGCCCGGACCGGCACTGAAGCTTTCTTT
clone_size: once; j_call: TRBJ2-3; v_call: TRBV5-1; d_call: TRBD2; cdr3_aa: CASSPMLAGSTSTDTQYF; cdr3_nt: TGCGCCAGCAGCCCCATGTTAGCGGGGAGTACTAGCACAGATACGCAGTATTTT
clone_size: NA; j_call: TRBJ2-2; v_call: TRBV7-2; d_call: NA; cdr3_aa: CASSFAGGETGELFF; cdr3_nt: TGTGCCAGCAGCTTTGCAGGAGGAGAAACCGGGGAGCTGTTTTTT
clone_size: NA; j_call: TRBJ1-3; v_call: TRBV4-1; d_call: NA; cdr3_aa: CASSQDLNLGPPRTSGNTIYF; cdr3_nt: TGCGCCAGCAGCCAAGATCTCAACCTTGGGCCCCCCCGCACCTCTGGAAACACCATATATTTT
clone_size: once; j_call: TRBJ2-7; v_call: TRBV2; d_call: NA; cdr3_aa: CASSERARPIHYEQYF; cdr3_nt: TGTGCCAGCAGTGAAAGAGCCAGGCCCATCCACTACGAGCAGTACTTC
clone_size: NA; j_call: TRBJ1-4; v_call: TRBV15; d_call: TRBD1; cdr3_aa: CATSRVHPGQGRATNEKLFF; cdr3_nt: TGTGCCACCAGCAGAGTTCATCCGGGACAGGGGAGGGCAACTAATGAAAAACTGTTTTTT
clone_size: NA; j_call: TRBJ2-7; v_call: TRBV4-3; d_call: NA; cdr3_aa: CASSQELDREGKNEQYF; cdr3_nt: TGCGCCAGCAGCCAAGAATTGGACAGGGAGGGAAAAAACGAGCAGTACTTC
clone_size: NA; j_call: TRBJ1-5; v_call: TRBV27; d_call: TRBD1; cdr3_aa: CAGGQGDRGPTSNQPQHF; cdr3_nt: TGTGCCGGCGGACAAGGGGACAGGGGCCCTACAAGCAATCAGCCCCAGCATTTT
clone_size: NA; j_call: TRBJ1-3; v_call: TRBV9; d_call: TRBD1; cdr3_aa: CASSVEAGGTGDENTIYF; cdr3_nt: TGTGCCAGCAGCGTAGAGGCAGGGGGGACAGGGGATGAAAACACCATATATTTT
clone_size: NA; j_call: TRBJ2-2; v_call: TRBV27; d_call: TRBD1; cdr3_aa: CASRRARGTGHGELFF; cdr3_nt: TGTGCCAGCAGACGCGCCCGGGGGACAGGGCACGGGGAGCTGTTTTTT
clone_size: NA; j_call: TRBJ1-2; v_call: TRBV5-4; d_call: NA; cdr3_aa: CASSLMAVHINYGYTF; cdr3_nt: TGTGCCAGCAGCTTGATGGCAGTCCATATTAACTATGGCTACACCTTC
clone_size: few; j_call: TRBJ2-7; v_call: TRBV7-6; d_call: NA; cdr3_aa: CASSWQGWRNEQYF; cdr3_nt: TGTGCCAGCAGCTGGCAGGGGTGGAGGAACGAGCAGTACTTC
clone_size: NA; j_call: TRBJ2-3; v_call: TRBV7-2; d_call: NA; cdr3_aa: CASNINWRGRGTDTQYF; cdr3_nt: TGTGCCAGCAATATCAATTGGCGGGGGCGGGGCACAGATACGCAGTATTTT
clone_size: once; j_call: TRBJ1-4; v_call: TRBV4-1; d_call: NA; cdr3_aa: CASLGGPPGGKLFF; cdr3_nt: TGCGCCAGCCTCGGTGGGCCTCCCGGGGGAAAACTGTTTTTT
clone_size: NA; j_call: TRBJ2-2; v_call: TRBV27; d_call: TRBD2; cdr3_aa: CASSLSPGLAGDANTGELFF; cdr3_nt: TGTGCCAGCAGTTTAAGCCCCGGACTAGCGGGGGACGCGAACACCGGGGAGCTGTTTTTT
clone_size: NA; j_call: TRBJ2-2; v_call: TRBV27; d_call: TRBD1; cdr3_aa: CASSLPGQRLNTGELFF; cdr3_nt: TGTGCCAGCAGTTTACCGGGACAGCGTTTGAACACCGGGGAGCTGTTTTTT
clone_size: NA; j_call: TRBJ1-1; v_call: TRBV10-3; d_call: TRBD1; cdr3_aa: CAISASRDRDNEAFF; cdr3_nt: TGTGCCATCAGTGCCAGCCGGGACAGGGATAATGAAGCTTTCTTT